Below, 5 T cell receptor beta chains from the same sample are listed, as sequenced in a study of PD-L1 blockade in urothelial cancer. Some clones are missing from TCRdb's copy, which holds only in-frame ones; the method was immunoSEQ multiplex PCR. Here the sample spans about 72,000 clones, 84% being singletons. Specimen: PBMCs, collected around atezolizumab (anti-PD-L1) treatment. Receptor source: a man between 65 and 85 years old with urothelial cancer.

This rearrangement joins TRBV7-7 to TRBJ2-7; 9 positions match TRBD1. CDR1 and CDR2 (germline): SSHAT, FNYEAQ (reference sequence). The CDR3 is 15 amino acids. Germline trimming cut 5 bases from V and 4 bases from J; bases unmatched to any gene: 9. CDR3 nucleotide sequence: TGTGCCAGCAGCCCAATGGGGACAGGGCCTTACGAGCAGTACTTC. Residues: CASSPMGTGPYEQYF.

This clone has more than one count but fewer than ten. Other DNA sequences in this specimen translate into the identical CDR3. The chain uses TRBV28 and TRBJ1-2; possible D gene TRBD1, 6 bases. The CDR3 covers 12 residues. V was pared by 2 bases and J by 5 bases, with 6 bases between. CDR1 and CDR2 from the germline V gene are MDHEN and SYDVKM. The CDR3 DNA is TGTGCCAGCAGTTTAAGGGGGTATGGCTACACCTTC. Protein: CASSLRGYGYTF.

The genes are TRBV10-3 and TRBJ2-1; 10 positions match TRBD1. J gave up 7 bases and V 4 bases, and 7 bases lay outside the gene matches. Germline V gene sequence: CDR1 ENHRY, CDR2 SYGVKD. The CDR3 is 15 residues long. The CDR3 region has the DNA TGTGCCATCAGTGCAGACAGGGGGCAGATGAATGAGCAGTTCTTC. Translated: CAISADRGQMNEQFF.

The chain joins TRBV6-5 to TRBJ1-2, with 12 bases lining up with TRBD1. Germline V gene lookup returns CDR1 MNHEY and CDR2 SVGAGI. The length of the CDR3 is 13 residues. The V and J ends lost 7 bases and 5 bases, in that order; junction bases with no gene match: 2. The CDR3 reads CASTGQGAYGYTF. CDR3 sequence (DNA): TGTGCCAGCACGGGACAGGGGGCTTATGGCTACACCTTC.

The rearrangement links TRBV21-1 to TRBJ2-1; TRBD2, the D gene given by the table, was not confirmed from the DNA. TRBV21-1 corresponds to a pseudogene. This CDR3 spans 16 amino acids. The chain's CDR3 is CASSKDNGRACNEQFF. The CDR3 DNA reads as TGTGCCAGCAGCAAAGACAACGGGAGGGCCTGCAATGAGCAGTTCTTC.